Listed here are 16 T cell receptor beta chains from one sample, sequenced in a study of blood T cell repertoires in COVID-19. Repertoires were generated with immunoSEQ multiplex PCR, while TCRdb's copy carries only in-frame clones and drops some. Here the sample spans some 150,000 clones, approximately 86% being singletons. The source material was peripheral blood. These receptors came from a man in his 60s with COVID-19, enrolled during active disease.

The V call is TRBV2, the J call TRBJ2-3, with 7 bases matching TRBD1. The CDR3 is 16 residues long. V lost 0 bases and J lost 3; bases outside the gene matches: 6. Germline-derived CDR1 and CDR2 are SNHLY and FYNNEI. The CDR3 coding sequence is TGTGCCAGCAGTGAAGCAAGGGGGCGCGGGACAGATACGCAGTATTTT. Its translation: CASSEARGRGTDTQYF. Based on the CDR3 plus reference TRBV2 and TRBJ2-3, the full variable domain is EPEVTQTPSHQVTQMGQEVILRCVPISNHLYFYWYRQILGQKVEFLVSFYNNEISEKSEIFDDQFSVERPDGSNFTLKIRSTKLEDSAMYFCASSEARGRGTDTQYFGPGTRLTVL.

The J gene is TRBJ2-3, the V gene TRBV7-6; the match to TRBD2 covers 7 bases. J gave up 0 bases and V 6 bases, and 9 bases lay outside the gene matches. This CDR3 contains 16 residues. The germline V gene encodes CDR1 SGHVS and CDR2 FNYEAQ. CDR3 in amino acids: CASRRLAGSSTDTQYF. In DNA, the CDR3 is TGTGCCAGCAGACGTTTAGCGGGTTCTAGCACAGATACGCAGTATTTT. Combining the CDR3 with reference TRBV7-6 and TRBJ2-3 gives the whole variable domain GAGVSQSPRYKVTKRGQDVALRCDPISGHVSLYWYRQALGQGPEFLTYFNYEAQQDKSGLPNDRFSAERPEGSISTLTIQRTEQRDSAMYRCASRRLAGSSTDTQYFGPGTRLTVL.

The chain employs TRBV5-5 and TRBJ2-3; TRBD2 is a possible D gene (7 bases). The CDR3 is made up of 16 amino acids. The V end lost 2 bases, the J end lost 0 bases, and 13 bases lay between the germline ends. CDR1 SGHKS and CDR2 YYEKEE come from the germline V gene (reference sequence). This CDR3 reads CASSLGRGASTDTQYF. CDR3 sequence (DNA): TGTGCCAGCAGCTTAGGTCGGGGGGCGAGCACAGATACGCAGTATTTT.

This chain uses TRBV11-3 with TRBJ2-7, with 7 positions matching TRBD2. CDR3 length: 15 amino acids. Trimming at V came to 0 bases and at J to 1 base, leaving 3 bases not matched to a gene. The germline V gene has CDR1 SGHNT and CDR2 YENEEA. In DNA, the CDR3 is TGTGCCAGCAGCTTAGAGGGGACTATTTCCTACGAGCAGTACTTC. This sequence encodes CASSLEGTISYEQYF.

The chain links TRBV11-2 to TRBJ2-2; D may be TRBD1 (6 bases). The germline CDR1 and CDR2 sequences are SGHAT and FQNNGV. The length of the CDR3 is 16 residues. Trimming took 4 bases from V and 2 from J, leaving 14 bases between them. CDR3 loop: CASSSTGTSNTGELFF. CDR3 DNA sequence: TGTGCCAGCAGCTCGACCGGGACATCAAACACCGGGGAGCTGTTTTTT.

This CDR3 is CASSLVIGGDIQYF. The CDR3 DNA reads TGTGCCAGCTCACTCGTTATCGGGGGGGACATTCAGTACTTC. V is TRBV18 and J is TRBJ2-4, with 8 bases identical to TRBD2. V was pared by 4 bases and J by 8 bases, with 7 bases of the junction left unmatched. The CDR3 totals 14 residues. The germline V gene encodes CDR1 KGHSH and CDR2 LQKENI.

The chain couples TRBV5-1 to TRBJ1-1; no clear D gene. CDR1 and CDR2 from the germline V gene are SGHRS and YFSETQ. This CDR3 region has 13 residues. V lost 0 bases to trimming and J lost 5 bases, with 8 bases between them. The CDR3 loop reads CASSLAGDTEAFF. The CDR3 DNA sequence: TGCGCCAGCAGCTTGGCCGGGGATACTGAAGCTTTCTTT. The full variable domain, completed using reference TRBV5-1 and TRBJ1-1, is KAGVTQTPRYLIKTRGQQVTLSCSPISGHRSVSWYQQTPGQGLQFLFEYFSETQRNKGNFPGRFSGRQFSNSRSEMNVSTLELGDSALYLCASSLAGDTEAFFGQGTRLTVV.

This chain links TRBV10-2 with TRBJ1-1, with 10 positions matching TRBD1. V dropped 7 bases and J dropped 0; count of bases not matched to a gene: 2. The CDR3 extends over 14 amino acids. Germline V lookup: CDR1 WSHSY, CDR2 SAAADI. CDR3 amino acids: CASTGTGVNTEAFF. The CDR3 nucleotides read TGCGCCAGCACCGGGACAGGGGTGAACACTGAAGCTTTCTTT.

This sequence joins TRBV5-1 and TRBJ1-1, with a possible D match to TRBD1 (6 bases). Germline V gene sequence: CDR1 SGHRS, CDR2 YFSETQ. Deletions cut 4 bases from V and 3 bases from J, with 10 bases between. The CDR3 runs 13 residues. The CDR3 bases are TGCGCCAGCAGCCCCCAGGGGTACACTGAAGCTTTCTTT. As protein: CASSPQGYTEAFF.

The rearrangement joins TRBV7-8 to TRBJ1-1; D unresolved. V lost 1 base to trimming and J lost 2 bases, with 11 bases between them. This CDR3 comprises 15 residues. Per germline, CDR1 SGHVS and CDR2 FQNEAQ. In DNA, the CDR3 is TGTGCCAGCAGCTTAGGAGGTAAAGTAAACACTGAAGCTTTCTTT. The encoded protein is CASSLGGKVNTEAFF.

The chain couples TRBV28 to TRBJ1-2; D unresolved. The CDR3 covers 11 residues. Trimming took 6 bases from V and 3 from J, leaving 5 bases between them. The V gene's germline CDR1 is MDHEN and CDR2 SYDVKM. Written as DNA, the CDR3 is TGTGCCAGCAGGACTGACTATGGCTACACCTTC. Translation gives CASRTDYGYTF.

The V gene is TRBV18, the J gene TRBJ1-1, with D possibly matching TRBD1 (6 bases). Germline assignment: CDR1 KGHSH and CDR2 LQKENI. V lost 5 bases, J lost 1 base, and 8 bases lay in between. The CDR3 is 13 residues long. The CDR3 reads CASSGGANTEAFF. CDR3 nucleotides: TGTGCCAGCTCAGGGGGGGCGAACACTGAAGCTTTCTTT.

The chain uses TRBV6-5 and TRBJ2-7, with D possibly being TRBD2 (7 bases). The CDR3 runs 15 residues. The germline V gene encodes CDR1 MNHEY and CDR2 SVGAGI. The V and J ends lost 6 bases and 4 bases respectively, with 19 bases between them. The CDR3 sequence: CASSSSGGGTYEQYF. In DNA form, the CDR3 reads TGTGCCAGCAGCTCCTCGGGGGGCGGGACATACGAGCAGTACTTC.

The V call is TRBV7-6, the J call TRBJ1-3; 8 nucleotides align to TRBD1. The V and J ends lost 5 bases and 1 base, in that order; junction bases with no gene match: 16. Germline CDR1 and CDR2: SGHVS and FNYEAQ. CDR3 length: 19 residues. The CDR3, as DNA: TGTGCCAGCAGCCCCACGATTGCACAGGGGGGTCTATCTGGAAACACCATATATTTT. Translation gives CASSPTIAQGGLSGNTIYF.

This chain joins TRBV18 and TRBJ1-1, with a weak D call TRBD1 (5 bases). Germline CDR1 and CDR2: KGHSH and LQKENI. The CDR3 has 13 amino acids. Trimming cost V 6 bases and J 1 base, with 9 bases left between them. The CDR3 DNA is TGTGCCAGCTCGCCTACAGGGAACACTGAAGCTTTCTTT. This codes for CASSPTGNTEAFF.

The chain couples TRBV10-3 to TRBJ1-2; a possible D gene is TRBD1 (6 bases). Germline V lookup: CDR1 ENHRY, CDR2 SYGVKD. This CDR3 contains 15 residues. The V and J ends lost 2 bases and 0 bases respectively, with 10 bases between them. The CDR3 bases are TGTGCCATCAGTGAGGGACAGAGGACTAACTATGGCTACACCTTC. Protein: CAISEGQRTNYGYTF.